Given below is one TCR beta chain in context. The germline V gene has CDR1 MNHNY and CDR2 SVGAGI (reference sequence). This CDR3 region has 15 residues. The V end lost 0 bases, the J end lost 8 bases, and 13 bases lay between the germline ends. The entry originates in a study of technical replicates of blood from several donors. Measured with immunoSEQ multiplex PCR; TCRdb has only the in-frame clones, and not every one. The sample shows about 70,000 clones, roughly 90% of them seen only once. Sequences were obtained from T cells isolated from PBMCs. The chain carries TRBV6-6 and TRBJ1-4, with D perhaps TRBD1 (5 bases). The TCR comes from a human donor in good health. The CDR3 nucleotides are TGTGCCAGCAGTTACTCGAAAGGGGCTTGGGAAAAACTGTTTTTT. Translation gives CASSYSKGAWEKLFF.